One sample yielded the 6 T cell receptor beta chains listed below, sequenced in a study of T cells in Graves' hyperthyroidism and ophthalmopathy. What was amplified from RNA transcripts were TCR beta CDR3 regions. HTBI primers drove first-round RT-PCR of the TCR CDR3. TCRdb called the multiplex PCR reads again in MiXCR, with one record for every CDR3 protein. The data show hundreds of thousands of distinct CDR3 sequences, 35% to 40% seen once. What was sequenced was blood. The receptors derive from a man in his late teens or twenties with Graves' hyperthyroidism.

The CDR3 coding sequence is TGTGCCATTTGGGGGACAGACCAAGAGACCCAGTACTTC. Translation: CAIWGTDQETQYF. This rearrangement joins TRBV9 to TRBJ2-5; 7 nucleotides agree with TRBD1. J was trimmed by 0 bases and V by 9 bases; bases with no gene match: 5. This CDR3 is built from 13 residues. CDR1 and CDR2 (germline): SGDLS, YYNGEE.

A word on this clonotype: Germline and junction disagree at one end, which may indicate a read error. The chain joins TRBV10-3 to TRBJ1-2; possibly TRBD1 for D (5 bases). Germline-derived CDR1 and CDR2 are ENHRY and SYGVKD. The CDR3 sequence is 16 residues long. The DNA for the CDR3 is TGTGCCAGCAGTGAAGCTTGGGCAGGGACCCAAGATGGCTACACCTTC. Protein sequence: CASSEAWAGTQDGYTF.

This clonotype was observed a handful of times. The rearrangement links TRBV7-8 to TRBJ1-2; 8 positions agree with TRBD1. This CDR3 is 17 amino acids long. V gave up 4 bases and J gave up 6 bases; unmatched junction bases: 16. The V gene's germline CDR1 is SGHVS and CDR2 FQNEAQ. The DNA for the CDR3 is TGTGCCAGCAGCTCCCCTCAGGGGGCGCGGGAGCACCATGGCTACACCTTC. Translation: CASSSPQGAREHHGYTF.

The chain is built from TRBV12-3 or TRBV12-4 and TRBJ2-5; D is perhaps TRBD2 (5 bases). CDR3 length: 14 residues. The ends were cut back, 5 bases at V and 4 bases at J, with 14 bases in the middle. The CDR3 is CASSNPGEGETQYF. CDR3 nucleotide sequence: TGTGCCAGCAGTAACCCCGGAGAGGGAGAGACCCAGTACTTC.

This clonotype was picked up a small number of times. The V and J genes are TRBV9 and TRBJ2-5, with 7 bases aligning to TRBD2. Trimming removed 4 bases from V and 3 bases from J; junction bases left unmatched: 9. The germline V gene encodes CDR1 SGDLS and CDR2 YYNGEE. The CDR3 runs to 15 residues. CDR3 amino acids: CASSLVGAGEETQYF. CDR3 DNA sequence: TGTGCCAGCAGCCTGGTGGGTGCGGGGGAAGAGACCCAGTACTTC.

The CDR3 DNA is TGTGCCAGCAGCCAAGCCTCGTCAAAAGAGACCCAGTACTTC. It specifies CASSQASSKETQYF. This chain joins TRBV9 and TRBJ2-5, with unresolved D. Per germline, CDR1 SGDLS and CDR2 YYNGEE. V was cut by 4 bases and J by 3 bases, with 13 bases left in between. CDR3 length: 14 residues.